Many counts were recorded for the clone carrying this TCR beta chain. Its antigen is undetermined. An end of the junction differs from the germline gene, which may be a read error. Synthesis of cDNA used 5'RACE (with 10-nucleotide random UMIs). TCRdb re-analysed the 5' RACE reads in MiXCR, keeping a single row per CDR3 protein. The sample carries approximately 70,000 distinct CDR3 sequences, roughly 4.4% recorded once. This sample was taken from a study of neurological immune-mediated disorders. Whole-study findings and limits: The multiple sclerosis repertoire cluster had no association with any clinical or MRI feature. HTLV-1-associated myelopathy led in TCR clonal expansion, while multiple sclerosis ranked lowest, below healthy controls.

The CDR3 consists of 11 residues. Germline V gives CDR1 SGHRS, CDR2 YFSETQ. The sample consisted of PBMCs. The chain recombines TRBV5-1 with TRBJ2-1; D ambiguous. The receptor was derived from a woman aged 70 to 79 with multiple sclerosis. In DNA form, the CDR3 reads TGTGCCAGCAGCTTAGTGGATGAGCAGTTCTTC. Protein sequence: CASSLVDEQFF.